The 19 T cell receptor beta chains given below trace back to one sample, sequenced in a study of shared clonotypes between healthy human individuals. Some clones are missing from TCRdb's copy, which holds only in-frame ones; the method was immunoSEQ multiplex PCR. This sample has 2 million to 2.5 million clones, with about 90% found just once. The material sequenced was naive CD4+ T cells from PBMCs. The subset here: CD45RA+ positively selected. These receptors were obtained from a man between 18 and 35 years old in good health. Some clones in this sample may be carry-over from other donors' samples.

The chain combines TRBV28 with TRBJ1-4, with D possibly matching TRBD1 (5 bases). V lost 5 bases to trimming and J lost 4 bases, with 14 bases between them. CDR3 length equals 15 residues. Looked up from germline, CDR1 is MDHEN and CDR2 is SYDVKM. The DNA for the CDR3 is TGTGCCAGCAGTCCCTCCGGGGCTAGTAATGAAAAACTGTTTTTT. It translates to CASSPSGASNEKLFF.

This rearrangement joins TRBV18 to TRBJ1-1, with unresolved D. CDR3 length: 14 residues. Trimming took off 2 bases at V and 5 bases at J, with 12 bases between the two ends. Germline V gives CDR1 KGHSH, CDR2 LQKENI. CDR3 nucleotide sequence: TGTGCCAGCTCACCAATTATGGATTTGACTGAAGCTTTCTTT. Its protein product is CASSPIMDLTEAFF. The complete variable domain, with remaining parts taken from reference TRBV18 and TRBJ1-1, reads NAGVMQNPRHLVRRRGQEARLRCSPMKGHSHVYWYRQLPEEGLKFMVYLQKENIIDESGMPKERFSAEFPKEGPSILRIQQVVRGDSAAYFCASSPIMDLTEAFFGQGTRLTVV.

V is TRBV7-9 and J is TRBJ2-3; D is undetermined. Germline V CDR1 and CDR2: SEHNR, FQNEAQ (reference sequence). This CDR3 comprises 15 residues. Trimming pared 5 bases from V and 2 bases from J, leaving 14 bases between. The CDR3 nucleotides read TGTGCCAGCAGCCCCCTCGCCGCCCCCACAGATACGCAGTATTTT. Its protein product is CASSPLAAPTDTQYF.

The V and J genes are TRBV28 and TRBJ2-5; possible D gene TRBD1, 6 bases. The J call may be in error: the DNA end matches TRBJ2-7 better. The V gene's germline CDR1 is MDHEN and CDR2 SYDVKM. The CDR3 is 15 amino acids. CDR3: CASSLDSLGSYEQYF. The CDR3 DNA is TGTGCCAGCAGTTTGGACAGCCTCGGGTCCTACGAGCAGTACTTC.

The V and J genes are TRBV27 and TRBJ2-3; no firm D call. The CDR3 consists of 12 residues. V lost 6 bases and J lost 8, with 12 bases in between. In germline, CDR1 is MNHEY, CDR2 SMNVEV (reference sequence). Here the CDR3 reads CASRARLATQYF. The CDR3 bases are TGTGCCAGCAGGGCCCGACTCGCTACGCAGTATTTT.

The chain is built from TRBV28 and TRBJ2-5; unclear D gene. The CDR3 is 15 residues long. Trimming shortened V by 1 base and J by 5 bases, and 14 bases separated the two germline ends. Germline V gene sequence: CDR1 MDHEN, CDR2 SYDVKM. The DNA of the CDR3 is TGTGCCAGCAGTTTATTGCCGGACGGCGGCGAGACCCAGTACTTC. This gives the protein CASSLLPDGGETQYF.

The rearrangement links TRBV14 to TRBJ1-3; the D is unclear. V was cut by 4 bases and J by 0 bases, with 16 bases left in between. This CDR3 region has 17 residues. CDR1 is SGHDN and CDR2 is FVKESK in the germline V gene. DNA of the CDR3: TGTGCCAGCAGCCGGAACCAGCGACCGGCCTCTGGAAACACCATATATTTT. It codes for CASSRNQRPASGNTIYF.

The gene calls are TRBV9 and TRBJ2-7, with TRBD2 matching 8 bases. The CDR3 is made up of 16 amino acids. CDR1 and CDR2 (germline): SGDLS, YYNGEE. Trimming removed 7 bases from V and 6 bases from J; junction bases left unmatched: 18. The CDR3 nucleotides are TGTGCCAGCGGATCGCCCCGTTTGAGCGGGAGATCCGAGCAGTACTTC. Translating it yields CASGSPRLSGRSEQYF.

The rearrangement joins TRBV18 to TRBJ2-1, with 10 bases aligning to TRBD1. The CDR3 totals 15 residues. Trimming at V came to 6 bases and at J to 6 bases, leaving 8 bases not matched to a gene. The germline CDR1 and CDR2 sequences are KGHSH and LQKENI. The CDR3 nucleotides are TGTGCCAGCTCTCCCGGGACAGGGGTAGGCAATGAGCAGTTCTTC. Its protein product is CASSPGTGVGNEQFF. Combining the CDR3 with reference TRBV18 and TRBJ2-1 gives the whole variable domain NAGVMQNPRHLVRRRGQEARLRCSPMKGHSHVYWYRQLPEEGLKFMVYLQKENIIDESGMPKERFSAEFPKEGPSILRIQQVVRGDSAAYFCASSPGTGVGNEQFFGPGTRLTVL.

J is TRBJ2-7 and V is TRBV27, with D maybe TRBD1 (6 bases). The CDR3 runs to 13 residues. Germline assignment: CDR1 MNHEY and CDR2 SMNVEV (reference sequence). V lost 4 bases to trimming and J lost 6 bases, with 13 bases between them. CDR3: CASSSQGLGEQYF. The CDR3 DNA sequence: TGTGCCAGCAGTTCACAGGGTTTGGGCGAGCAGTACTTC.

The chain combines TRBV9 with TRBJ2-4; 12 bases are a match to TRBD2. Germline V CDR1 and CDR2: SGDLS, YYNGEE. This CDR3 contains 21 residues. V shed 0 bases and J 3 bases; nucleotides not matched to a gene: 16. The CDR3 reads CASSVEGTSGLLYEGKNIQYF. In DNA, the CDR3 is TGTGCCAGCAGCGTAGAAGGGACTAGCGGGCTTCTTTACGAGGGCAAAAACATTCAGTACTTC.

This clone was seen once. The chain couples TRBV5-1 to TRBJ1-1, with TRBD1 matching over 12 bases. This CDR3 has 16 residues. Germline CDR1 SGHRS, CDR2 YFSETQ. Trimming took 3 bases from V and 3 from J; bases not matched to a gene: 6. The CDR3 here is CASSSRDRGRDTEAFF. As DNA, the CDR3 is TGCGCCAGCAGCTCCCGGGACAGGGGGCGGGACACTGAAGCTTTCTTT.

The chain employs TRBV11-2 and TRBJ2-2; 12 bases line up with TRBD2. Germline-derived CDR1 and CDR2 are SGHAT and FQNNGV. This CDR3 comprises 16 residues. The V gene end was trimmed by 1 base and the J gene end by 5 bases; junction bases not matched to a gene: 2. The CDR3 reads CASSLGLAGATGELFF. DNA for the CDR3: TGTGCCAGCAGCTTAGGACTAGCGGGAGCTACCGGGGAGCTGTTTTTT.

The rearrangement links TRBV27 to TRBJ2-2; D might be TRBD1 (6 bases). V lost 1 base to trimming and J lost 1 base, with 10 bases between them. Germline lookup yields CDR1 MNHEY and CDR2 SMNVEV (reference sequence). CDR3 length: 16 residues. The CDR3, as DNA: TGTGCCAGCAGTTTATTGGGGGCGCAGAACACCGGGGAGCTGTTTTTT. Translating it yields CASSLLGAQNTGELFF.

This clone was detected once. The chain joins TRBV7-7 to TRBJ2-5; D unresolved. Germline CDR1 is SSHAT and CDR2 is FNYEAQ (reference sequence). The length of the CDR3 is 11 residues. V gave up 1 base and J gave up 8 bases, with 5 bases separating them. The CDR3, as DNA: TGTGCCAGCAGCTTAGGTGGAACCCAGTACTTC. Amino acid sequence: CASSLGGTQYF.

The chain employs TRBV19 and TRBJ1-2; TRBD1 matches 8 bases. The CDR3 runs to 15 residues. The J segment lost 5 bases and the V segment lost 2 bases, leaving 7 bases of the junction unmatched. In germline, CDR1 is LNHDA, CDR2 SQIVND (reference sequence). CDR3 nucleotides: TGTGCCAGTAGTATATCGGGACAGGCCAATTATGGCTACACCTTC. Translated: CASSISGQANYGYTF.

This clone was counted a few times. The chain is built from TRBV20-1 and TRBJ1-1; D possibly corresponds to TRBD1 (6 bases). Germline lookup yields CDR1 DFQATT and CDR2 SNEGSKA (reference sequence). The CDR3 runs to 11 residues. Trimming removed 8 bases at V and 6 bases at J, with 13 bases between. The CDR3 DNA follows: TGCAGTACCCAGGGGATCCCTGAAGCTTTCTTT. It is translated as CSTQGIPEAFF.

As to this clone: This same CDR3 is encoded by further DNA sequences in the sample. The chain carries TRBV7-9 and TRBJ1-4; the D gene is possibly TRBD1 (5 bases). Trimming removed 4 bases at V and 3 bases at J, with 9 bases between. Germline CDR1 SEHNR, CDR2 FQNEAQ (reference sequence). There are 14 residues in the CDR3. The CDR3 nucleotides read TGTGCCAGCAGCTACCGACAGCCTAATGAAAAACTGTTTTTT. Translated: CASSYRQPNEKLFF.

This clone was recorded a few times. This rearrangement joins TRBV19 to TRBJ1-1; D is undetermined. V shed 0 bases and J shed 1 base, with 0 bases lying between them. CDR3 length equals 12 residues. Germline loops: CDR1 LNHDA, CDR2 SQIVND (reference sequence). The chain's CDR3 is CASSIENTEAFF. CDR3 nucleotides: TGTGCCAGTAGTATAGAGAACACTGAAGCTTTCTTT.